Listed below are T cell receptor beta chains from one sample, sequenced in a study of identical twins. TCRdb called the 5' RACE reads again in MiXCR, with one record for every CDR3 protein. The sample has 500,000 or so distinct CDR3 sequences, about 20% seen once; the top ten hold roughly 0.9%. This sample also appeared in a second study, on T cells expressing NK-cell markers.

The sample consisted of CD4+ T cells sorted from blood. Receptors were obtained from a young woman in good health. Each CDR3 is given with its conserved first and last residue. The D gene is left open where the match is weak. The size of a clone is reported for some rows only, either as once, few or many, or as a class for expanded clones.

j_call d_call v_call clone_size cdr3_nt cdr3_aa
TRBJ2-1 TRBD2 TRBV6-5 many TGTGCCAGCAGTTACTCGACTAGCGGGTACAATGAGCAGTTCTTC CASSYSTSGYNEQFF
TRBJ2-3 NA TRBV7-2 few TGTGCCAGCAGCTTAGTTTCGGGGGGCAGGGCAGATACGCAGTATTTT CASSLVSGGRADTQYF
TRBJ2-7 TRBD2 TRBV29-1 few TGCAGCGTTGGGGGAGGGAACTCCGAGCAGTACTTC CSVGGGNSEQYF
TRBJ2-4 NA TRBV20-1 NA TGCAGTGCTAGAGCGGGGGTCAAAAACATTCAGTACTTC CSARAGVKNIQYF
TRBJ2-7 NA TRBV12-3/TRBV12-4 many TGTGCCAGCAGTTTTAGAGCCTACGAGCAGTACTTC CASSFRAYEQYF
TRBJ2-1 TRBD2 TRBV29-1 NA TGCAGCGTTGGCGGGACTAGCGGGAGCAATGAGCAGTTCTTC CSVGGTSGSNEQFF
TRBJ2-7 TRBD2 TRBV6-2/TRBV6-3 NA TGTGCCAGCAGTTACTCTGCGGGGGGGTTCGAGCAGTACTTC CASSYSAGGFEQYF
TRBJ1-5 TRBD1 TRBV27 NA TGTGCCAGCGGAGAACAGGGGGTGGGTGGCAATCAGCCCCAGCATTTT CASGEQGVGGNQPQHF
TRBJ2-5 TRBD1 TRBV29-1 many TGCAGCGCTGACAGGGTTGGGGAGACCCAGTACTTC CSADRVGETQYF
TRBJ2-1 NA TRBV18 NA TGTGCCAGCTCGCAATTGGACAGAAGCAATGAGCAGTTCTTC CASSQLDRSNEQFF
TRBJ2-3 TRBD2 TRBV20-1 once TGCAGTGGGGGCGGGGGTATGTCGGGCGGTGCGCAGTATTTT CSGGGGMSGGAQYF
TRBJ2-1 NA TRBV6-2/TRBV6-3 few TGTGCCACGACGCGGGACTACAATGAGCAGTTCTTC CATTRDYNEQFF
TRBJ2-1 TRBD2 TRBV6-1 few TGTGCCAGCAGTCCGCAACTAGCGGGAGGGTACAATGAGCAGTTCTTC CASSPQLAGGYNEQFF
TRBJ2-7 TRBD2 TRBV20-1 NA TGCAGTGCCAGAACCGGGACTAGCGGCTCCGAGCAGTACTTC CSARTGTSGSEQYF
TRBJ2-3 NA TRBV2 few TGTGCCAGCAGGACTATCGGGACCCTAGATACGCAGTATTTT CASRTIGTLDTQYF
TRBJ2-2 TRBD1 TRBV11-2 few TGTGCCAGCAGCCTGAGACTAAGGACAGGCGGGGAGCTGTTTTTT CASSLRLRTGGELFF
TRBJ2-5 TRBD2 TRBV10-3 few TGTGCCATCAGTGAATTACTAGCGGGAGGGCTAGAGACCCAGTACTTC CAISELLAGGLETQYF
TRBJ2-7 NA TRBV15 NA TGTGCCACCAGCAGAGATCTGGCCGAGCAGTACTTC CATSRDLAEQYF
TRBJ2-3 NA TRBV6-5 many TGTGCCAGCAGTGCCGGGCCCGGTACAGATACGCAGTATTTT CASSAGPGTDTQYF
TRBJ2-1 TRBD2 TRBV5-1 few TGCGCCAGCAGCTTGGAGCGGGGGGAGCAGTTCTTC CASSLERGEQFF
TRBJ2-4 NA TRBV6-2/TRBV6-3 many TGTGCCAGCAGTTTCGGAAGGGCAACAAACATTCAGTACTTC CASSFGRATNIQYF
TRBJ2-3 NA TRBV7-3 few TGTGCCAGCAGTGAGGGGGCTAGCGCATTCCCTAGCACAGATACGCAGTATTTT CASSEGASAFPSTDTQYF
TRBJ2-5 TRBD1 TRBV30 NA TGTGCCTGGCGGGACAGGGAGACCCAGTACTTC CAWRDRETQYF
TRBJ1-4 NA TRBV12-3/TRBV12-4 NA TGTGCCAGCAGTTGGGGACGTAAAGAAAAACTGTTTTTT CASSWGRKEKLFF
TRBJ2-1 TRBD2 TRBV5-1 NA TGCGCCAGCACCCGGCATGGAGCGGGGAACCCCTACAATGAGCAGTTCTTC CASTRHGAGNPYNEQFF
TRBJ1-2 NA TRBV6-5 NA TGTGCCAGCAGTTTAAGGGCAGGGGCTGGGTATGGCTACACCTTC CASSLRAGAGYGYTF
TRBJ1-5 NA TRBV18 NA TGTGCCAGCTCACCACTCGACCATAGCCAGCCCCAGCATTTT CASSPLDHSQPQHF
TRBJ2-5 NA TRBV4-3 NA TGCGCCAGCAGCCAAGATCAGCAAGGGCCGAAGACCCAGTACTTC CASSQDQQGPKTQYF
TRBJ2-5 TRBD2 TRBV20-1 NA TGCAGTGCTAGAGATAGCGGGACGAGTTACGGACTAGCGGCTCCGGGGACCCAGTACTTC CSARDSGTSYGLAAPGTQYF
TRBJ2-5 NA TRBV3-1 NA TGTGCCAGCAGCCCCCGGAAAGCTCAAGAGACCCAGTACTTC CASSPRKAQETQYF
TRBJ1-1 TRBD1 TRBV18 NA TGTGCCAGCTCACCATCGGGACAGGGAGCCCTCACTGAAGCTTTCTTT CASSPSGQGALTEAFF
TRBJ2-5 NA TRBV6-1 NA TGTGCCAGCAGTCCCCTAGGGGACGGGGAGACCCAGTACTTC CASSPLGDGETQYF
TRBJ1-1 NA TRBV19 NA TGTGCCAGTCTAAGGGGCTGGAACACTGAAGCTTTCTTT CASLRGWNTEAFF
TRBJ1-3 NA TRBV25-1 once TGTGCCAGCAGTTCACGGACAGATGGAAACACCATATATTTT CASSSRTDGNTIYF
TRBJ2-5 TRBD2 TRBV7-2 few TGTGCCAGCAGCACCGGACTAGCGGGAGCCTCGGAGACCCAGTACTTC CASSTGLAGASETQYF
TRBJ1-1 NA TRBV7-2 few TGTGCCAGCAGCCAGCCCACGGGAAGGACTGAAGCTTTCTTT CASSQPTGRTEAFF
TRBJ2-1 TRBD2 TRBV20-1 NA TGCAGTGCTAGAGATTTGAGCGGGAGGTCCAGCTCCTACAATGAGCAGTTCTTC CSARDLSGRSSSYNEQFF
TRBJ2-3 NA TRBV6-1 NA TGTGCCAGCAGTGAAGTCGGCCAGGGAAGAAATACGCAGTATTTT CASSEVGQGRNTQYF
TRBJ1-2 NA TRBV9 NA TGTGCCAGCAGCGTAGCCCTGGGAATTAACTATGGCTACACCTTC CASSVALGINYGYTF
TRBJ2-5 NA TRBV7-9 few TGTGCCAGCAGCACCACAGGGAATCAAGAGACCCAGTACTTC CASSTTGNQETQYF
TRBJ2-1 NA TRBV5-8 NA TGTGCCAGCAGCCAGCAGGGTGGGCAGTTCTTC CASSQQGGQFF
TRBJ1-2 NA TRBV12-1 once TGTGCCAGCAGCCCAGGGTTCCTCTGTGGCTACACCTTC CASSPGFLCGYTF
TRBJ2-1 NA TRBV7-2 few TGTGCCAGCAGCTTAGCGACCCGAGGGACGGCAGAGTTCTTC CASSLATRGTAEFF
TRBJ1-1 TRBD1 TRBV5-1 few TGCGCCAGCAGCTTTATTGGGACAGGGAACACTGAAGCTTTCTTT CASSFIGTGNTEAFF
TRBJ1-2 TRBD1 TRBV10-3 few TGTGCCATCACCGGACAGGGCGTATATGGCTACACCTTC CAITGQGVYGYTF
TRBJ2-5 TRBD1 TRBV12-3/TRBV12-4 few TGTGCCAGCAGTCCCGGGACAGGGGCCCAAGAGACCCAGTACTTC CASSPGTGAQETQYF
TRBJ2-5 TRBD2 TRBV20-1 NA TGCAGTGCTAAAGCGGGGGGTCAAGAGACCCAGTACTTC CSAKAGGQETQYF
TRBJ2-7 NA TRBV5-1 NA TGCGCCAGCAGCTCTGAGGGGGGAGAGCAGTACTTC CASSSEGGEQYF
TRBJ2-1 NA TRBV9 few TGTGCCAGCAGCGTAGATAGACATGAGCAGTTCTTC CASSVDRHEQFF
TRBJ2-5 TRBD2 TRBV7-8 NA TGTGCCAGCAGCAAAAACCCCCGGACTAGCGGGGGGGGAATGGACTTC CASSKNPRTSGGGMDF
TRBJ1-2 NA TRBV6-2/TRBV6-3 many TGTGCCAGCAGTGCATCCGACAGTTATCTCATCCTCGGCTATGGCTACACCTTC CASSASDSYLILGYGYTF
TRBJ1-5 TRBD1 TRBV7-2 few TGTGCCAGCAGCTCGACAGGGGCGGGACAGCCCCAGCATTTT CASSSTGAGQPQHF
TRBJ2-7 TRBD1 TRBV6-1 NA TGTGCCAGCAGTGTCAGACCGGGACAGGGGCCTTTCCGCCCGATCTACGAGCAGTACTTC CASSVRPGQGPFRPIYEQYF
TRBJ2-1 NA TRBV18 few TGTGCCAGCGAAGTCGTGGGAAAGTACAATGAGCAGTTCTTC CASEVVGKYNEQFF
TRBJ1-2 TRBD1 TRBV12-3/TRBV12-4 many TGTGCCAGCAGTTTCAGGACAGGGTCTTATGGCTACACCTTC CASSFRTGSYGYTF